A single sample is the source of the 28 T cell receptor beta chains below, sequenced in a study of T cells in Graves' hyperthyroidism and ophthalmopathy. Researchers amplified the TCR beta CDR3 regions from RNA transcripts. Carried out on the TCR CDR3, a first-round RT-PCR used the HTBI primer set. TCRdb passed the multiplex PCR reads through MiXCR, listing each CDR3 protein once. The top ten hold 45% to 55% of the sample, which has approximately 330,000 distinct CDR3 sequences, about 20% seen once. Sequenced: blood. The receptors were gathered from a woman aged 45-60 years with Graves' hyperthyroidism.

The rearrangement uses TRBV10-3 and TRBJ1-1; D might be TRBD1 (6 bases). Trimming removed 5 bases from V and 4 bases from J, with 20 bases in between. The CDR3 length is 16 residues. Germline V gives CDR1 ENHRY, CDR2 SYGVKD. The CDR3, as DNA: TGTGCCATCAGTCCTGAAACAGGGTACAGTTCCACTGAAGCTTTCTTT. Translating it yields CAISPETGYSSTEAFF.

To note about this clonotype: A read error may explain this, as a much larger clone is one base away. The rearrangement links TRBV29-1 to TRBJ2-1; 7 positions match TRBD2. Per the germline V gene, CDR1 is SQVTM and CDR2 is ANQGSEA. The CDR3 has 17 residues. CDR3 in DNA: TGCAGCGTTGAAGATCCGATGGGCGGGAGTTCCTACAATGAGCAGCTCTTC. Residues: CSVEDPMGGSSYNEQLF.

This clonotype was seen a handful of times. The gene calls are TRBV5-4 and TRBJ2-3; 8 positions match TRBD2. This CDR3 comprises 14 residues. Germline CDR1 is SGHNT and CDR2 is YYREEE (reference sequence). V dropped 2 bases and J dropped 5; count of bases not matched to a gene: 4. CDR3 residues: CASSFNGRGDTQYF. Here the CDR3 DNA reads TGTGCCAGCAGCTTCAACGGGAGGGGAGATACGCAGTATTTT.

This clonotype has only a few counts. V usage is TRBV30 and J usage is TRBJ1-6; no reliable D call. The CDR3 runs to 14 residues. Trimming removed 0 bases at V and 3 bases at J, with 6 bases between. The germline gives CDR1 GTSNPN, CDR2 SVGIG (reference sequence). CDR3 residues: CAWSVRNYNSPLHF. CDR3 DNA sequence: TGTGCCTGGAGTGTCCGAAACTATAATTCACCCCTCCACTTT.

This clonotype was observed a few times. The CDR3 bases are TGTGCCAGCAGCCAAGATCTCGAAAAGTACGAGCAGTACTTC. Translated: CASSQDLEKYEQYF. This chain joins TRBV3-1 and TRBJ2-7, with no clear D. V was pared by 0 bases and J by 4 bases, with 10 bases between. The germline V gene has CDR1 LGHDT and CDR2 YNNKEL (reference sequence). The CDR3 is 14 residues long.

The V and J genes are TRBV28 and TRBJ1-4; 7 bases line up with TRBD1. The CDR3 sequence is 13 residues long. The germline gives CDR1 MDHEN, CDR2 SYDVKM. V was pared by 9 bases and J by 3 bases, with 4 bases of the junction left unmatched. The CDR3 DNA reads TGTGCCAGTTTAGGGGGCTCTAATGAAAAACTGTTTTTT. It translates to CASLGGSNEKLFF.

There are many counts of this clonotype. The rearrangement joins TRBV12-3 or TRBV12-4 to TRBJ2-1; possible D gene TRBD2, 5 bases. Trimming removed 2 bases at V and 4 bases at J, with 12 bases between. The CDR3 is 15 amino acids. This CDR3 reads CASSLSPLEYNEQFF. CDR3 DNA: TGTGCCAGCAGTTTATCCCCACTAGAGTACAATGAGCAGTTCTTC.

This clonotype was seen more than once but under ten times. V gene TRBV6-1 combines with J gene TRBJ2-3, with 12 bases identical to TRBD2. CDR1 MNHNS and CDR2 SASEGT come from the germline V gene. The CDR3 runs to 17 residues. The J segment lost 3 bases and the V segment lost 3 bases, leaving 7 bases of the junction unmatched. The CDR3 reads CASSEKLTSGGTDTQYF. In DNA, the CDR3 is TGTGCCAGCAGTGAGAAGTTAACTAGCGGGGGGACAGATACGCAGTATTTT.

This clonotype appeared many times. The V and J genes are TRBV7-2 and TRBJ1-5; weak D call: TRBD1 (5 bases). The germline V gene encodes CDR1 SGHTA and CDR2 FQGNSA. This CDR3 comprises 13 residues. V was trimmed by 2 bases and J by 7 bases, leaving 9 bases between them. Here the CDR3 reads CASSLTGDQPQHF. CDR3 DNA: TGTGCCAGCAGCTTAACGGGGGACCAGCCCCAGCATTTT.

Only a few counts were recorded for this clonotype. The genes are TRBV6-1 and TRBJ1-1, with TRBD1 identical over 7 bases. The CDR3 is 14 amino acids. Trimming at V came to 6 bases and at J to 4 bases, leaving 8 bases not matched to a gene. Germline CDR1 and CDR2: MNHNS and SASEGT. The CDR3: CASRGGRSGTEAFF. In DNA, the CDR3 is TGTGCCAGCAGAGGGGGCAGGTCGGGCACTGAAGCTTTCTTT.

The V call is TRBV12-3 or TRBV12-4, the J call TRBJ2-1, with TRBD2 identical over 11 bases. V lost 6 bases, J lost 4 bases, and 5 bases stayed unmatched. The CDR3 runs 15 residues. This CDR3 reads CASRTGTSGYNEQFF. CDR3 nucleotide sequence: TGTGCCAGCAGGACAGGGACTAGCGGTTACAATGAGCAGTTCTTC.

This clonotype occurred many times. The V gene is TRBV20-1, the J gene TRBJ2-7; TRBD1 agrees at 8 bases. This CDR3 is 14 amino acids long. CDR1 is DFQATT, CDR2 SNEGSKA, per germline (reference sequence). The CDR3 region is CSSGPGTGDYEQYF. The CDR3 region has the DNA TGCAGCAGTGGCCCCGGGACAGGCGACTACGAGCAGTACTTC.

In its sample, this clonotype was seen many times. This sequence joins TRBV9 and TRBJ1-2; D is unclear. With 3 bases removed from V and 4 bases from J, the gap between germline ends came to 13 bases. The CDR3 length is 14 residues. Germline V gene sequence: CDR1 SGDLS, CDR2 YYNGEE. This CDR3 reads CASSDAQSGYGYTF. The CDR3 nucleotides read TGTGCCAGCAGCGACGCGCAGTCGGGCTATGGCTACACCTTC.

V and J are TRBV19 and TRBJ1-5; D is ambiguous. The ends were cut back, 4 bases at V and 7 bases at J, with 20 bases in the middle. Germline CDR1 is LNHDA and CDR2 is SQIVND (reference sequence). The CDR3 totals 16 residues. The CDR3 coding sequence is TGTGCCAGTAGTACCGGGAATGCCGAATTATGGCAGCCCCAGCATTTT. Translated, it gives CASSTGNAELWQPQHF. The full variable domain, in which reference TRBV19 and TRBJ1-5 provide the parts outside the CDR3, is DGGITQSPKYLFRKEGQNVTLSCEQNLNHDAMYWYRQDPGQGLRLIYYSQIVNDFQKGDIAEGYSVSREKKESFPLTVTSAQKNPTAFYLCASSTGNAELWQPQHFGDGTRLSIL.

Remarks on this clonotype: A much more abundant neighbour one base away suggests this may be a read error. This chain connects TRBV2 to TRBJ2-7; no reliable D call. V dropped 5 bases and J dropped 0 bases, with 14 bases sitting between them. The CDR3 contains 15 residues. In germline, CDR1 is SNHLY, CDR2 FYNNEI. CDR3 protein: CASSISGASSYEQYF. The CDR3 region has the DNA TGTGCCAGCAGTATCAGTGGCGCCAGCTCCTACGAGCAGTACTTC.

This clonotype has ten or more counts. J is TRBJ1-2 and V is TRBV11-2, with D unresolved. Germline lookup yields CDR1 SGHAT and CDR2 FQNNGV. The CDR3 sequence is 13 residues long. Deletions cut 3 bases from V and 2 bases from J, with 7 bases between. The CDR3 DNA sequence: TGTGCCAGCAGCTTCGGTACAAACTATGGCTACACCTTC. This sequence encodes CASSFGTNYGYTF.

This clonotype was found a few times. The V call is TRBV12-3 or TRBV12-4, the J call TRBJ1-6, with D unresolved. This CDR3 has 13 amino acids. V lost 0 bases and J 7 bases, leaving 4 bases between the germline ends. The CDR3 DNA follows: TGTGCCAGCAGTTTAGCAGTAAATTCACCCCTCCACTTT. Protein: CASSLAVNSPLHF.

This chain joins TRBV14 and TRBJ2-3; a weak D match, TRBD2 (6 bases). Trimming removed 4 bases at V and 2 bases at J, with 10 bases between. CDR3 length: 14 residues. The germline CDR1 and CDR2 sequences are SGHDN and FVKESK. CDR3 protein: CASSRRDFTDTQYF. DNA for the CDR3: TGTGCCAGCAGCCGAAGGGACTTCACAGATACGCAGTATTTT.

This clonotype was observed many times. The chain combines TRBV18 with TRBJ1-4, with 8 nucleotides matching TRBD1. The junction had 6 bases not matched to a gene; V was cut back by 3 bases and J by 3 bases. This CDR3 region has 16 residues. CDR1 is KGHSH, CDR2 LQKENI, per germline. CDR3 coding DNA: TGTGCCAGCTCACCTATCTTGGGACAGGCTAATGAAAAACTGTTTTTT. Its protein is CASSPILGQANEKLFF. Based on the CDR3 plus reference TRBV18 and TRBJ1-4, the full variable domain is NAGVMQNPRHLVRRRGQEARLRCSPMKGHSHVYWYRQLPEEGLKFMVYLQKENIIDESGMPKERFSAEFPKEGPSILRIQQVVRGDSAAYFCASSPILGQANEKLFFGSGTQLSVL.

The sample holds a few counts of this clonotype. The CDR3 bases are TGTGCCAGCAGTCTGCCCAAACAGGGGGCGGTTGTTGAAGCTTTCTTT. Protein: CASSLPKQGAVVEAFF. The chain combines TRBV28 with TRBJ1-1; 9 bases fit TRBD1. Per germline, CDR1 MDHEN and CDR2 SYDVKM. The CDR3 extends over 16 amino acids. J lost 7 bases, V lost 5 bases, and 14 bases had no gene match.

The chain carries TRBV12-3 or TRBV12-4 and TRBJ2-7; D remains unclear. The CDR3 sequence is 12 residues long. The germline V and J ends were trimmed by 2 bases and 6 bases, with 8 bases remaining between them. In DNA form, the CDR3 reads TGTGCCAGCAGTTTAAGAGGTTTCGAGCAGTACGTC. Protein sequence: CASSLRGFEQYV.

The chain employs TRBV12-3 or TRBV12-4 and TRBJ1-3; D is possibly TRBD1 (5 bases). V was shortened by 4 bases and J by 0 bases, with 13 bases between the two germline ends. This CDR3 has 16 residues. For the CDR3, the DNA is TGTGCCAGCAGTTCAGATACAGGATACTCTGGAAACACCATATATTTT. This sequence encodes CASSSDTGYSGNTIYF.

The CDR3 coding sequence is TGCAGTGCACCCAGGACCCTATATGGGACCCAGTACTTC. This sequence encodes CSAPRTLYGTQYF. The V and J genes are TRBV20-1 and TRBJ2-5, with no clear D. This CDR3 spans 13 amino acids. V lost 6 bases and J lost 7, with 18 bases in between. CDR1 is DFQATT and CDR2 is SNEGSKA in the germline V gene (reference sequence).

A few counts support this clonotype. The chain is built from TRBV7-9 and TRBJ2-1, with 10 bases fitting TRBD2. J lost 5 bases, V lost 1 base, and 8 bases had no gene match. The CDR3 is made up of 17 amino acids. Germline V lookup: CDR1 SEHNR, CDR2 FQNEAQ (reference sequence). The CDR3 region is CASSLEVAGGQNNEQFF. CDR3 sequence (DNA): TGTGCCAGCAGCTTAGAAGTAGCGGGGGGCCAAAACAATGAGCAGTTCTTC.

This clonotype was found many times. The chain employs TRBV12-3 or TRBV12-4 and TRBJ1-5; D is ambiguous. The CDR3 extends over 13 amino acids. V was trimmed by 5 bases and J by 5 bases, leaving 10 bases between them. In nucleotides, the CDR3 is TGTGCCAGCAGTGTCCAGAGCGATCAGCCCCAGCATTTT. Its translation is CASSVQSDQPQHF.

This rearrangement joins TRBV9 to TRBJ2-2; D possibly uses TRBD1 or TRBD2 (5 bases each). The CDR3 covers 18 residues. Deletions cut 4 bases from V and 4 bases from J, with 23 bases between. Germline CDR1 reads SGDLS; CDR2 reads YYNGEE. The CDR3 DNA follows: TGTGCCAGCAGCCCCAATGTAATCCGGGACCACACCACCGGGGAGCTGTTTTTT. This translates into CASSPNVIRDHTTGELFF.

This clonotype was picked up a small number of times. The chain uses TRBV27 and TRBJ2-1; TRBD2 is a possible D gene (6 bases). Deletions cut 6 bases from V and 1 base from J, with 10 bases between. This CDR3 comprises 14 residues. Germline V gives CDR1 MNHEY, CDR2 SMNVEV (reference sequence). The CDR3: CASSESGSYNEQFF. DNA of the CDR3: TGTGCCAGCAGCGAAAGCGGGTCCTACAATGAGCAGTTCTTC.

V is TRBV5-1 and J is TRBJ2-1; D tentatively reads TRBD1 or TRBD2 (5 bases each). The CDR3 is 12 residues long. CDR1 is SGHRS, CDR2 YFSETQ, per germline. V lost 6 bases and J 10 bases, leaving 14 bases between the germline ends. CDR3 DNA sequence: TGCGCCAGCAACCACGAGGGGCGGGAGCAGTTCTTC. This sequence encodes CASNHEGREQFF.